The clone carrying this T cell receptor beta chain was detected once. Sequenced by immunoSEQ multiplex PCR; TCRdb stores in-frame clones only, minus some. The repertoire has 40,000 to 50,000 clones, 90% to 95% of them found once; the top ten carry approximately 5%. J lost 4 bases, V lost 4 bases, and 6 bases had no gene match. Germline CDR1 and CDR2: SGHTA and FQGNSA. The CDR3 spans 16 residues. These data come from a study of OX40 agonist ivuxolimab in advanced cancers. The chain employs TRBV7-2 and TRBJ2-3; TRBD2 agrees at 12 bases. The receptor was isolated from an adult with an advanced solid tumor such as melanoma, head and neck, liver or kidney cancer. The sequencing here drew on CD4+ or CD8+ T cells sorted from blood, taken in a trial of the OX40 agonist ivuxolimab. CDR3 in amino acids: CASSYTSGRWADTQYF. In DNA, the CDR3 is TGTGCCAGCAGCTACACTAGCGGGAGGTGGGCAGATACGCAGTATTTT. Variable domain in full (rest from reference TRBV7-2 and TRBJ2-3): GAGVSQSPSNKVTEKGKDVELRCDPISGHTALYWYRQSLGQGLEFLIYFQGNSAPDKSGLPSDRFSAERTGGSVSTLTIQRTQQEDSAVYLCASSYTSGRWADTQYFGPGTRLTVL.